A single sample is the source of the 29 T cell receptor beta chains below, sequenced in a study of cytomegalovirus exposure and HLA in healthy donors. The primer mix had 60 Vbeta and 13 Jbeta primers. This table comes from immunoSEQ multiplex PCR, and its TCRdb copy is limited to in-frame clones, with some not included. Found here are around 130,000 clones, more than 80% of them singletons; the top ten hold under 7%. Sequencing was done on a sample of PBMCs. These receptors were collected from a woman in her thirties or forties in good health and CMV-seropositive.

This clone was counted a single time. The final CDR3 position lacks the conserved phenylalanine or tryptophan, pointing to a likely read error. The CDR3: CASSSTNRLAGDTQYL. The CDR3 DNA sequence: TGCGCCAGCAGCTCGACTAATCGACTAGCGGGAGATACGCAGTATCTT. V gene TRBV5-1 combines with J gene TRBJ2-3, with 10 bases matching TRBD2. Trimming removed 3 bases from V and 5 bases from J; junction bases left unmatched: 9. CDR1 is SGHRS, CDR2 YFSETQ, per germline. This CDR3 comprises 16 residues.

The chain has TRBV5-1 and TRBJ2-3, with D perhaps matching TRBD2 (6 bases). Looked up from germline, CDR1 is SGHRS and CDR2 is YFSETQ. V was clipped by 4 bases and J by 5 bases, with 8 bases between them. The CDR3 runs 12 residues. This chain's CDR3 is CASSGGLDTQYF. CDR3 DNA sequence: TGCGCCAGCAGCGGGGGACTAGATACGCAGTATTTT.

The chain has TRBV20-1 and TRBJ2-1; D unclear. This CDR3 comprises 11 residues. V shed 4 bases and J shed 9 bases, with 10 bases lying between them. The germline gives CDR1 DFQATT, CDR2 SNEGSKA (reference sequence). The CDR3 reads CSANGAGEQFF. The CDR3 DNA sequence: TGCAGTGCTAACGGTGCAGGTGAGCAGTTCTTC.

The chain has TRBV28 and TRBJ1-1, with 7 bases lining up with TRBD1. Germline V gene sequence: CDR1 MDHEN, CDR2 SYDVKM. The CDR3 loop spans 14 amino acids. V lost 5 bases to trimming and J lost 3 bases; unmatched junction nucleotides: 6. CDR3 protein: CASSARQGHTEAFF. Written as DNA, the CDR3 is TGTGCCAGCAGTGCCAGACAGGGACACACTGAAGCTTTCTTT.

This chain uses TRBV18 with TRBJ2-3, with D unresolved. Germline V gene data show CDR1 as KGHSH and CDR2 as LQKENI. The CDR3 runs 15 residues. V gave up 0 bases and J gave up 3 bases, with 10 bases separating them. CDR3 amino acids: CASSPPSLGTDTQYF. The CDR3 DNA reads as TGTGCCAGCTCACCACCGTCCCTAGGAACAGATACGCAGTATTTT.

This chain connects TRBV27 to TRBJ1-1, with D tentatively TRBD1 (5 bases). The CDR3 contains 12 residues. V lost 4 bases, J lost 7 bases, and 10 bases lay in between. CDR1 and CDR2 from the germline V gene are MNHEY and SMNVEV (reference sequence). CDR3 DNA sequence: TGTGCCAGCAGTTCAGGGTTGCATGAAGCTTTCTTT. The encoded protein is CASSSGLHEAFF.

CDR3 sequence (DNA): TGCGCCAGCAGCCAGAAGCAGGACAGGGGCGCCTACGAGCAGTACTTC. Amino acid sequence: CASSQKQDRGAYEQYF. The chain couples TRBV4-1 to TRBJ2-7; 9 bases line up with TRBD1. The CDR3 runs to 16 residues. The J segment lost 2 bases and the V segment lost 3 bases, leaving 8 bases of the junction unmatched. Germline loops: CDR1 MGHRA, CDR2 YSYEKL.

This chain joins TRBV6-4 and TRBJ2-1, with D tentatively TRBD2 (5 bases). V lost 4 bases to trimming and J lost 0 bases, with 10 bases between them. This CDR3 has 15 amino acids. Germline V gene data show CDR1 as MRHNA and CDR2 as SNTAGT. CDR3 region: CASSVGMSSYNEQFF. CDR3 coding DNA: TGTGCCAGCAGTGTCGGGATGAGCTCCTACAATGAGCAGTTCTTC.

This clone has just a few counts. The chain uses TRBV30 and TRBJ2-1; TRBD1 might be the D (6 bases). Deletions cut 8 bases from V and 8 bases from J, with 19 bases between. Germline V lookup: CDR1 GTSNPN, CDR2 SVGIG (reference sequence). The CDR3 consists of 13 residues. CDR3 sequence (DNA): TGTGCCCGTTATACAGGGATGGAGGATGAGCAGTTCTTC. Encoded protein: CARYTGMEDEQFF.

The CDR3 bases are TGTGCCAGCAGCCAAAACAGTTATGGCTACACCTTC. This sequence encodes CASSQNSYGYTF. The chain carries TRBV14 and TRBJ1-2; D is ambiguous. With 2 bases removed from V and 5 bases from J, the gap between germline ends came to 6 bases. The CDR3 extends over 12 amino acids. Germline V lookup: CDR1 SGHDN, CDR2 FVKESK.

The gene calls are TRBV6-6 and TRBJ1-4; no reliable D call. Germline values: CDR1 MNHNY, CDR2 SVGAGI (reference sequence). This CDR3 spans 16 amino acids. V was shortened by 6 bases and J by 1 base, with 15 bases between the two germline ends. DNA for the CDR3: TGTGCCAGCAGCCAAATGGCCCCGCAAACTAATGAAAAACTGTTTTTT. Its translation: CASSQMAPQTNEKLFF.

DNA of the CDR3: TGTGCCAGCAGTTTAAGGCGGGATGGAGGTGAGCAGTTCTTC. Its translation: CASSLRRDGGEQFF. The V and J genes are TRBV27 and TRBJ2-1, with D tentatively TRBD2 (6 bases). Trimming left V 2 bases short and J 9 bases short, with 14 bases between. The CDR3 runs to 14 residues. CDR1 is MNHEY, CDR2 SMNVEV, per germline (reference sequence).

A remark on this clone: A junction end diverges from the germline sequence, so it may reflect a read error. The chain carries TRBV10-1 and TRBJ2-5; D uncertain. This CDR3 spans 15 amino acids. CDR1 WNHNN and CDR2 SYGVQD come from the germline V gene (reference sequence). CDR3 coding DNA: TGCTCCAGCAGTGAGTCTATTACGTCTCGGGAGACCCAGTACTTC. Protein sequence: CSSSESITSRETQYF.

This clone was counted between two and nine times. The V gene is TRBV19, the J gene TRBJ2-1, with D possibly matching TRBD2 (5 bases). The CDR3 covers 14 residues. Trimming removed 9 bases at V and 0 bases at J, with 12 bases between. Germline CDR1 reads LNHDA; CDR2 reads SQIVND (reference sequence). CDR3 region: CASSAVGSYNEQFF. CDR3 in DNA: TGTGCCAGCTCAGCGGTTGGCTCCTACAATGAGCAGTTCTTC.

This chain links TRBV2 with TRBJ2-5, with a tentative D call TRBD2 (6 bases). Trimming shortened V by 7 bases and J by 5 bases, and 11 bases separated the two germline ends. Germline loops: CDR1 SNHLY, CDR2 FYNNEI. The CDR3 covers 12 residues. Here the CDR3 reads CASNWRGETQYF. The CDR3 DNA reads TGTGCCAGCAATTGGAGGGGTGAGACCCAGTACTTC.

The genes are TRBV10-3 and TRBJ2-7; tentatively, D is TRBD1 (6 bases). This CDR3 has 13 residues. Germline V gives CDR1 ENHRY, CDR2 SYGVKD. V was cut by 4 bases and J by 4 bases, with 11 bases left in between. The CDR3 DNA reads as TGTGCCATCAGTGGGCAGGGGAGATACGAGCAGTACTTC. This encodes CAISGQGRYEQYF.

V gene TRBV27 combines with J gene TRBJ2-7; tentative D call: TRBD2 (6 bases). The germline V gene has CDR1 MNHEY and CDR2 SMNVEV (reference sequence). The CDR3 loop spans 13 amino acids. The V end was cut by 0 bases, the J end by 6 bases, with 9 bases between. CDR3 sequence (DNA): TGTGCCAGCAGTTTATCGTTCGGGGGCGAGCAGTACTTC. Residues: CASSLSFGGEQYF.

J is TRBJ2-4 and V is TRBV29-1, with 9 bases identical to TRBD1. This CDR3 is built from 13 residues. The J segment lost 9 bases and the V segment lost 4 bases, leaving 7 bases of the junction unmatched. Germline CDR1 reads SQVTM; CDR2 reads ANQGSEA. Written as DNA, the CDR3 is TGCAGCGTTGCGGACAGGGGTCGTAGCATTCAGTACTTC. Translation: CSVADRGRSIQYF.

V and J are TRBV7-2 and TRBJ2-1, with D hard to call. V lost 5 bases and J 6 bases, leaving 8 bases between the germline ends. The CDR3 is 12 residues long. From germline, CDR1 is SGHTA and CDR2 FQGNSA. The CDR3 nucleotides are TGTGCCAGCAGCGCAGTTGTCAATGAGCAGTTCTTC. It yields the protein CASSAVVNEQFF.

This chain connects TRBV5-4 to TRBJ1-1; 7 positions agree with TRBD1. With V trimmed by 4 bases and J by 1 base, 7 bases remained unmatched. Germline V gives CDR1 SGHNT, CDR2 YYREEE (reference sequence). The CDR3 totals 15 residues. CDR3 residues: CASSHQTGPNTEAFF. CDR3 in DNA: TGTGCCAGCAGCCACCAGACAGGGCCGAACACTGAAGCTTTCTTT.

The chain employs TRBV27 and TRBJ2-2; 11 bases are shared with TRBD2. The CDR3 length is 14 residues. The germline V gene has CDR1 MNHEY and CDR2 SMNVEV (reference sequence). V dropped 10 bases and J dropped 4; count of bases not matched to a gene: 5. CDR3 protein: CATIAGGITGELFF. The CDR3 DNA reads TGTGCCACCATAGCGGGAGGGATCACCGGGGAGCTGTTTTTT.

The chain links TRBV5-6 to TRBJ2-1, with D possibly TRBD2 on 5 matching bases. The germline V gene has CDR1 SGHDT and CDR2 YYEEEE. The ends were cut back, 0 bases at V and 4 bases at J, with 8 bases in the middle. The CDR3 has 14 amino acids. CDR3 sequence reads: CASSLGGLYNEQFF. Written as DNA, the CDR3 is TGTGCCAGCAGCTTGGGCGGACTTTACAATGAGCAGTTCTTC.

The chain recombines TRBV30 with TRBJ1-2; a weak D match, TRBD1 (6 bases). The V end lost 0 bases, the J end lost 4 bases, and 9 bases lay between the germline ends. The CDR3 has 13 residues. Germline V gene sequence: CDR1 GTSNPN, CDR2 SVGIG (reference sequence). CDR3 sequence: CAWSVQGPYGYTF. The CDR3 nucleotides read TGTGCCTGGAGTGTACAGGGACCCTATGGCTACACCTTC.

V gene TRBV2 combines with J gene TRBJ1-2; TRBD1 agrees at 9 bases. From germline, CDR1 is SNHLY and CDR2 FYNNEI. The CDR3 length is 13 residues. The DNA of the CDR3 is TGTGGCCCAGAACAGGGGGCAAGGGGTGGCTACACCTTC. Protein: CGPEQGARGGYTF. Full variable domain (rest looked up from reference TRBV2 and TRBJ1-2): EPEVTQTPSHQVTQMGQEVILRCVPISNHLYFYWYRQILGQKVEFLVSFYNNEISEKSEIFDDQFSVERPDGSNFTLKIRSTKLEDSAMYFCGPEQGARGGYTFGSGTRLTVV.

CDR3 in DNA: TGTGCCAGTAGCGGACAGGTGATGAACACTGAAGCTTTCTTT. It encodes CASSGQVMNTEAFF. The chain has TRBV19 and TRBJ1-1; 7 bases agree with TRBD1. Germline CDR1 reads LNHDA; CDR2 reads SQIVND (reference sequence). The V gene end was trimmed by 6 bases and the J gene end by 0 bases; junction bases not matched to a gene: 4. This CDR3 region has 14 residues.

To note about this clone: The junction does not match germline at one end; this may be a read error. V usage is TRBV7-7 and J usage is TRBJ2-5; 10 bases match TRBD2. The germline gives CDR1 SSHAT, CDR2 FNYEAQ (reference sequence). The CDR3 covers 16 residues. The CDR3 protein is CASSLGASGGAETQYF. The CDR3 coding sequence is TGTGCTAGCAGCTTAGGTGCCAGCGGGGGGGCAGAGACCCAGTACTTC.

The chain uses TRBV30 and TRBJ2-3; D unclear. Germline V gene sequence: CDR1 GTSNPN, CDR2 SVGIG (reference sequence). This CDR3 comprises 12 residues. The V end was cut by 2 bases, the J end by 1 base, with 4 bases between. The CDR3 loop reads CAWSIGTDTQYF. The CDR3 DNA sequence: TGTGCCTGGAGTATCGGCACAGATACGCAGTATTTT. Complete variable domain (other parts from reference TRBV30 and TRBJ2-3): SQTIHQWPATLVQPVGSPLSLECTVEGTSNPNLYWYRQAAGRGLQLLFYSVGIGQISSEVPQNLSASRPQDRQFILSSKKLLLSDSGFYLCAWSIGTDTQYFGPGTRLTVL.

The chain links TRBV20-1 to TRBJ1-1; D not certain. The CDR3 sequence is 10 residues long. Germline V lookup: CDR1 DFQATT, CDR2 SNEGSKA (reference sequence). CDR3 sequence: CRGVGTEAFF. In DNA, the CDR3 is TGCAGGGGCGTAGGCACTGAAGCTTTCTTT.

The chain combines TRBV28 with TRBJ2-7; 7 positions match TRBD1. This CDR3 is 13 amino acids long. V was pared by 7 bases and J by 2 bases, with 5 bases of the junction left unmatched. Germline V gene lookup returns CDR1 MDHEN and CDR2 SYDVKM. CDR3 in amino acids: CASTRDSPYEQYF. DNA of the CDR3: TGTGCCAGCACCCGGGACAGCCCCTACGAGCAGTACTTC. Filled out from reference TRBV28 and TRBJ2-7, the complete variable domain reads DVKVTQSSRYLVKRTGEKVFLECVQDMDHENMFWYRQDPGLGLRLIYFSYDVKMKEKGDIPEGYSVSREKKERFSLILESASTNQTSMYLCASTRDSPYEQYFGPGTRLTVT.